The T cell receptor beta chain described here comes from a study of blood T cell repertoires in COVID-19. Study information: Sources were T cells, B-cell-depleted T cells, or PBMCs; the material itself was cDNA or gDNA.

Per the original data handling: From reference gene primer amplification, estimates of nucleated cell counts were derived. Using immunoSEQ multiplex PCR, the repertoire was profiled, and TCRdb retains in-frame clones only, with some absent. V and J calls and clone size are those listed in that table; D and trimming were worked out from the DNA. The sample records under 250,000 clones, more than 85% being singletons. The J segment lost 0 bases and the V segment lost 4 bases, leaving 4 bases of the junction unmatched. Germline CDR1 and CDR2: PRHDT and FYEKMQ (reference sequence). CDR3 length: 15 residues.

Material for sequencing was peripheral blood. The receptor was isolated from a man aged 55 to 70 with COVID-19, enrolled during active disease. The chain joins TRBV13 to TRBJ2-3, with 7 bases aligning to TRBD2. Here the CDR3 reads CASSWSGDSTDTQYF. The CDR3 nucleotides are TGTGCCAGCAGCTGGAGCGGGGACAGCACAGATACGCAGTATTTT.